The T cell receptor beta chain under discussion was sequenced for a study of cytotoxic CD8 clonotypes in ibrutinib-treated CLL. For the study at large: The patients, under twelve relapsed/refractory and around 15 treatment-naive, included about 18 who were IGHV unmutated. Findings and caveats of the study: Clonality was elevated at ibrutinib response and had returned toward baseline at progression. Clonality measured at baseline exceeded age-matched healthy donors, tracking circulating CD8+ T-cell counts.

The assay was immunoSEQ multiplex PCR, and TCRdb's table has in-frame clones only and misses some. Seen here are about 120,000 clones, over 75% observed once, and the top ten hold roughly 2%. Regarding this clone: Antigen unknown.

The sequencing here drew on PBMCs, taken after 24 months of ibrutinib treatment. The receptor comes from a human donor with chronic lymphocytic leukemia.

The CDR3 nucleotides are TGTGCCAGCAGCCAAGACCCGGTTAACACAGATACGCAGTATTTT. As protein: CASSQDPVNTDTQYF. The rearrangement links TRBV4-2 to TRBJ2-3, with D unresolved. V lost 0 bases and J 2 bases, leaving 9 bases between the germline ends. The CDR3 length is 15 residues. The germline gives CDR1 LGHNA, CDR2 YNFKEQ.